These 26 T cell receptor beta chains share one sample of origin, sequenced in a study of glioma-infiltrating T cells. TCR alpha and beta CDR3 regions were amplified from RNA using iRepertoire nested multiplex PCR. TCRdb re-called the multiplex PCR reads with MiXCR, one entry per CDR3 protein. The sample has 40,000 or so distinct CDR3 sequences; about a fifth are singletons. Sequenced input: glioma tissue, nonneoplastic brain tissue, or PBMCs (not recorded which). These receptors came from a human donor with low-grade glioma or glioblastoma, undergoing nonglioma brain surgery, or in good health (not recorded which).

This clonotype has ten or more counts. V and J are TRBV18 and TRBJ1-1, with D perhaps matching TRBD1 (6 bases). The CDR3 has 14 residues. V shed 4 bases and J shed 0 bases, with 9 bases lying between them. CDR1 and CDR2 (germline): KGHSH, LQKENI. This chain's CDR3 is CASSLDRMNTEAFF. The CDR3 DNA follows: TGTGCCAGCTCACTCGACAGGATGAACACTGAAGCTTTCTTT.

Details on this clonotype: This may come from a read error, since a much larger clone is one base off. This chain connects TRBV4-3 to TRBJ1-5; unclear D gene. Germline V CDR1 and CDR2: LGHNA, YSLEER. The CDR3 has 14 amino acids. V was clipped by 2 bases and J by 4 bases, with 9 bases between them. The CDR3: CASSQRPGNQPQHF. The CDR3 region has the DNA TGCGCCAGCAGCCAAAGGCCCGGGAATCAGCCCCAGCATTTT.

This sequence joins TRBV7-9 and TRBJ2-3, with 7 bases identical to TRBD2. CDR1 SEHNR and CDR2 FQNEAQ come from the germline V gene (reference sequence). There are 15 residues in the CDR3. The junction had 5 bases not matched to a gene; V was cut back by 5 bases and J by 0 bases. For the CDR3, the DNA is TGTGCCAGCAGCCCTGGGACTACCAGCACAGATACGCAGTATTTT. The encoded protein is CASSPGTTSTDTQYF.

In this sample, this clonotype turned up many times. The chain uses TRBV3-1 and TRBJ2-3; 9 nucleotides align to TRBD2. This CDR3 is built from 16 residues. Germline values: CDR1 LGHDT, CDR2 YNNKEL (reference sequence). V was pared by 2 bases and J by 5 bases, with 8 bases of the junction left unmatched. The CDR3 here is CASSQFQTTSGDTQYF. The CDR3 coding sequence is TGTGCCAGCAGCCAATTCCAGACGACTAGCGGAGATACGCAGTATTTT.

This clonotype was observed many times. The chain couples TRBV7-8 to TRBJ2-5; 8 bases align to TRBD2. Germline V gene sequence: CDR1 SGHVS, CDR2 FQNEAQ. This CDR3 has 15 residues. Unmatched junction bases numbered 10, after V lost 5 bases and J lost 5 bases. The CDR3 is CASSPTSGGEETQYF. Written as DNA, the CDR3 is TGTGCCAGCAGCCCCACTAGCGGAGGGGAGGAGACCCAGTACTTC. Supplemented by reference TRBV7-8 and TRBJ2-5, the full variable domain reads GAGVSQSPRYKVAKRGQDVALRCDPISGHVSLFWYQQALGQGPEFLTYFQNEAQLDKSGLPSDRFFAERPEGSVSTLKIQRTQQEDSAVYLCASSPTSGGEETQYFGPGTRLLVL.

At least ten counts were recorded for this clonotype. The chain carries TRBV7-9 and TRBJ2-6; tentatively, D is TRBD1 (5 bases). The germline V and J ends were trimmed by 6 bases and 3 bases, with 12 bases remaining between them. The germline V gene has CDR1 SEHNR and CDR2 FQNEAQ (reference sequence). The CDR3 totals 15 residues. CDR3 nucleotides: TGTGCCAGCAGTCCTCCAGGGTATGGGGCCAACGTCCTGACTTTC. Translated: CASSPPGYGANVLTF.

In its sample, this clonotype was seen many times. The rearrangement links TRBV9 to TRBJ1-1, with TRBD1 as a possible D gene (6 bases). V was cut by 0 bases and J by 5 bases, with 14 bases left in between. The CDR3 length is 15 residues. Germline CDR1 SGDLS, CDR2 YYNGEE. The CDR3 loop reads CASSVATGRNTEAFF. The DNA of the CDR3 is TGTGCCAGCAGCGTAGCAACAGGGAGAAATACTGAAGCTTTCTTT.

This clonotype appeared many times. The V gene is TRBV27, the J gene TRBJ1-1; 7 positions agree with TRBD1. This CDR3 comprises 16 residues. V dropped 6 bases and J dropped 0; count of bases not matched to a gene: 10. From germline, CDR1 is MNHEY and CDR2 SMNVEV (reference sequence). CDR3 coding DNA: TGTGCCAGCAGCGCGCCAGGGGGAAGCATGAACACTGAAGCTTTCTTT. Translating it yields CASSAPGGSMNTEAFF.

This clonotype has ten or more counts. The V gene is TRBV6-6, the J gene TRBJ2-5, with D possibly matching TRBD2 (5 bases). The CDR3 has 15 amino acids. V lost 0 bases and J 2 bases, leaving 10 bases between the germline ends. CDR1 and CDR2 from the germline V gene are MNHNY and SVGAGI (reference sequence). The CDR3 sequence is CASSYSPGKQETQYF. Written as DNA, the CDR3 is TGTGCCAGCAGTTACTCACCGGGAAAACAAGAGACCCAGTACTTC.

This clonotype showed up many times. V is TRBV7-9 and J is TRBJ1-1; D gene unclear. The CDR3 consists of 13 residues. The V end lost 5 bases, the J end lost 0 bases, and 7 bases lay between the germline ends. The germline V gene encodes CDR1 SEHNR and CDR2 FQNEAQ (reference sequence). CDR3 nucleotide sequence: TGTGCCAGCAGCCCCCCCCTGAACACTGAAGCTTTCTTT. Its translation: CASSPPLNTEAFF.

On this clonotype itself: A much larger clone differs by one base, so this may be a read error. The gene calls are TRBV19 and TRBJ1-6, with no clear D. CDR3 length: 9 residues. Germline assignment: CDR1 LNHDA and CDR2 SQIVND (reference sequence). The CDR3 DNA reads as TGTGCCAGTAGCCCACCCATCCACTTT. This encodes CASSPPIHF.

This clonotype was recorded many times. V and J are TRBV28 and TRBJ2-7, with D possibly called TRBD1 or TRBD2 (7 bases each). Deletions cut 3 bases from V and 0 bases from J, with 21 bases between. This CDR3 is built from 18 residues. Germline lookup yields CDR1 MDHEN and CDR2 SYDVKM. The CDR3, as DNA: TGTGCCAGCAGTTTCAGGCCTGGCAGGGGGGGAAACTCCTACGAGCAGTACGTC. This gives the protein CASSFRPGRGGNSYEQYV.

This clonotype was counted ten times or more. This chain links TRBV3-1 with TRBJ1-1; D unresolved. Trimming took off 1 base at V and 7 bases at J, with 4 bases between the two ends. This CDR3 region has 11 residues. CDR1 LGHDT and CDR2 YNNKEL come from the germline V gene (reference sequence). The CDR3 is CASSQGVEAFF. CDR3 DNA sequence: TGTGCCAGCAGCCAAGGGGTTGAAGCTTTCTTT.

This clonotype has a count of ten or more. This sequence joins TRBV7-9 and TRBJ2-2; tentatively, D is TRBD2 (5 bases). Germline V gene sequence: CDR1 SEHNR, CDR2 FQNEAQ (reference sequence). V lost 7 bases, J lost 6 bases, and 18 bases lay in between. The CDR3 runs to 15 residues. Here the CDR3 reads CASNLIRTFAGELFF. CDR3 DNA sequence: TGTGCCAGCAACCTTATCCGGACTTTCGCCGGGGAGCTGTTTTTT.

This chain uses TRBV7-2 with TRBJ2-3, with D perhaps matching TRBD2 (5 bases). The CDR3 is 13 residues long. CDR1 is SGHTA and CDR2 is FQGNSA in the germline V gene. CDR3 nucleotides: TGTGTTAGCAGTCGAATGAGGGCAGATACGCAGTATTTT. It yields the protein CVSSRMRADTQYF.

Judged by abundance, this clonotype is large. This rearrangement joins TRBV27 to TRBJ1-1; the D gene is possibly TRBD1 (6 bases). V shed 3 bases and J shed 5 bases, with 10 bases lying between them. From germline, CDR1 is MNHEY and CDR2 SMNVEV (reference sequence). The CDR3 has 13 amino acids. The CDR3 loop reads CASSFTGQTEAFF. The CDR3 DNA reads as TGTGCCAGCAGTTTCACCGGACAGACTGAAGCTTTCTTT.

In this sample, this clonotype turned up many times. The V gene is TRBV6-1, the J gene TRBJ2-1; the D gene could be TRBD1 or TRBD2 (5 bases each). Germline V gene lookup returns CDR1 MNHNS and CDR2 SASEGT. The CDR3 sequence is 20 residues long. Between the trimmed V and J ends, which lost 9 bases and 1 base, there was a span of 31 bases. The CDR3 DNA sequence: TGTGCCAGACTTTCACACAACGGGACCTCCCTGAAGGGGTCCTACAATGAGCAGTTCTTC. It specifies CARLSHNGTSLKGSYNEQFF.

In this sample, this clonotype turned up a few times. V is TRBV5-1 and J is TRBJ2-7; no definite D call. Germline V lookup: CDR1 SGHRS, CDR2 YFSETQ. The CDR3 length is 13 residues. The V end lost 4 bases, the J end lost 2 bases, and 10 bases lay between the germline ends. CDR3 region: CASSRNGPYEQYF. CDR3 bases: TGCGCCAGCAGCAGAAACGGGCCCTACGAGCAGTACTTC. Full variable domain (rest looked up from reference TRBV5-1 and TRBJ2-7): KAGVTQTPRYLIKTRGQQVTLSCSPISGHRSVSWYQQTPGQGLQFLFEYFSETQRNKGNFPGRFSGRQFSNSRSEMNVSTLELGDSALYLCASSRNGPYEQYFGPGTRLTVT.

This clonotype came up many times. The chain has TRBV20-1 and TRBJ2-7; 7 bases line up with TRBD2. The CDR3 covers 16 residues. Germline trimming cut 0 bases from V and 0 bases from J; bases unmatched to any gene: 8. Germline V gene sequence: CDR1 DFQATT, CDR2 SNEGSKA (reference sequence). The DNA for the CDR3 is TGCAGTGCTAGAGATATGGCTAGCGGAATCTCCTACGAGCAGTACTTC. This translates into CSARDMASGISYEQYF.

This clonotype has more than one count but fewer than ten. The V gene is TRBV6-6, the J gene TRBJ2-7; D unclear. CDR3 length: 16 residues. The germline CDR1 and CDR2 sequences are MNHNY and SVGAGI (reference sequence). Trimming pared 0 bases from V and 2 bases from J, leaving 14 bases between. The CDR3 reads CASSYSKQAKPYEQYF. The CDR3 coding sequence is TGTGCCAGCAGTTACTCGAAGCAGGCCAAGCCCTACGAGCAGTACTTC.

A remark on this clonotype: This may stem from a read error, because a much larger clone lies one nucleotide away. Likely a read error: the CDR3 ends without its conserved phenylalanine or tryptophan. CDR3 DNA: TGTGCCAGCTCACCGCAAGAGACCCAGTACCTC. Translation: CASSPQETQYL. This chain links TRBV18 with TRBJ2-5, with no clear D. This CDR3 is built from 11 residues. V lost 3 bases and J 2 bases, leaving 1 base between the germline ends. Germline V gene data show CDR1 as KGHSH and CDR2 as LQKENI.

The rearrangement joins TRBV3-1 to TRBJ2-3, with 8 bases identical to TRBD2. Trimming at V came to 5 bases and at J to 0 bases, leaving 7 bases not matched to a gene. The CDR3 sequence is 16 residues long. Germline assignment: CDR1 LGHDT and CDR2 YNNKEL (reference sequence). CDR3 in DNA: TGTGCCAGCAGCAGTAGACTAGCGACTAGCACAGATACGCAGTATTTT. This codes for CASSSRLATSTDTQYF.

V and J are TRBV30 and TRBJ2-1; 9 bases align to TRBD1. Germline loops: CDR1 GTSNPN, CDR2 SVGIG (reference sequence). Germline trimming cut 2 bases from V and 5 bases from J; bases unmatched to any gene: 4. The CDR3 runs 14 residues. Here the CDR3 DNA reads TGTGCCTGGAGTTCGGGACAGGGAGACAATGAGCAGTTCTTC. Amino acids: CAWSSGQGDNEQFF.

The table lists this clonotype with a few counts. This chain joins TRBV9 and TRBJ1-4; D uncertain. V was cut by 0 bases and J by 8 bases, with 8 bases left in between. The CDR3 consists of 13 residues. CDR1 is SGDLS and CDR2 is YYNGEE in the germline V gene. CDR3 DNA sequence: TGTGCCAGCAGCGTAGCTACGGAGGAAAAACTGTTTTTT. The encoded protein is CASSVATEEKLFF.

This clonotype was counted at least ten times. This chain connects TRBV28 to TRBJ2-7; D ambiguous. This CDR3 has 12 residues. Trimming pared 3 bases from V and 1 base from J, leaving 4 bases between. Looked up from germline, CDR1 is MDHEN and CDR2 is SYDVKM. The CDR3 loop reads CASSFLSYEQYF. For the CDR3, the DNA is TGTGCCAGCAGTTTCCTATCCTACGAGCAGTACTTC.

Judged by abundance, this clonotype is medium-sized. The CDR3 protein is CASRRLSSYEQYV. The CDR3 DNA reads TGTGCCAGCAGGAGACTGAGCTCCTACGAGCAGTACGTC. The chain carries TRBV27 and TRBJ2-7, with D uncertain. The length of the CDR3 is 13 residues. Germline lookup yields CDR1 MNHEY and CDR2 SMNVEV (reference sequence). V was cut by 6 bases and J by 0 bases, with 9 bases left in between.